This T cell receptor (beta chain) was recovered during a study of blood T cell repertoires in COVID-19. About the research overall: Some COVID-19 samples were acute and others convalescent; all came from the United States, Italy and Spain.

V lost 1 base and J 8 bases, leaving 11 bases between the germline ends. Germline V lookup: CDR1 SGHVS, CDR2 FNYEAQ. CDR3 length: 13 amino acids. The repertoire was sequenced with immunoSEQ multiplex PCR; TCRdb's copy has only in-frame clones and lacks some. The table shows some 150,000 clones, with about nine tenths occurring only once. The chain has TRBV7-6 and TRBJ1-2, with D unresolved. The sequenced sample consisted of peripheral blood. The origin of this receptor is a woman aged 45-60 years with acute or convalescent COVID-19. CDR3 in DNA: TGTGCCAGCAGCTTAGACCCTAGAGGAGGCTACACCTTC. The encoded protein is CASSLDPRGGYTF.